This T cell receptor beta chain emerged from a study of T cells in women clearing cervical HPV infection. The data were produced by immunoSEQ multiplex PCR, yet TCRdb's version contains in-frame clones alone and is incomplete. This sample's table reports about 23,000 clones. In the case of this clone: The read finishes 3 residues shy of the CDR3 end, and the germline J gene is used to complete it.

This CDR3 region has 15 residues. CDR1 and CDR2 (germline): SGHRS, YFSETQ. The source of this sequence is a woman aged 18-70 years with a cervical HPV16 infection that either progressed to CIN3+ or cleared (not recorded which). Sequenced sample: blood buffy coat. V gene TRBV5-1 combines with J gene TRBJ2-3, with a possible D match to TRBD1 (6 bases). The CDR3 protein is CASREQGSRQETQYF. The DNA read from the CDR3 is TGCGCCAGCAGAGAACAGGGCTCCCGACAAGAGACG.